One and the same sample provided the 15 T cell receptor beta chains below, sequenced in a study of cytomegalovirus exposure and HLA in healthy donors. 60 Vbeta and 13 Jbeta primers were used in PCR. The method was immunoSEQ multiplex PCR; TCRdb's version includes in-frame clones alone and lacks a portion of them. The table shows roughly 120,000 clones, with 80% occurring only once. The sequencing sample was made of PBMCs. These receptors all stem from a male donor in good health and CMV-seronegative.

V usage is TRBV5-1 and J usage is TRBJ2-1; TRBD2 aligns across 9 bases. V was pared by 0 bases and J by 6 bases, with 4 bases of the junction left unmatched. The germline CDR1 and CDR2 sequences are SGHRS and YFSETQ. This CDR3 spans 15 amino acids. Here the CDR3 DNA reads TGCGCCAGCAGCTTGGGACTAGCGGAGGGCAATGAGCAGTTCTTC. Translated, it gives CASSLGLAEGNEQFF.

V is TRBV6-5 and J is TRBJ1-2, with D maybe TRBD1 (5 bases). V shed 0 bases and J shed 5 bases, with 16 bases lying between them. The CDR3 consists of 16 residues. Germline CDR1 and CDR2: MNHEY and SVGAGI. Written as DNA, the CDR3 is TGTGCCAGCAGTTACTCGAAAACAGGCCCCCGGTATGGCTACACCTTC. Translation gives CASSYSKTGPRYGYTF.

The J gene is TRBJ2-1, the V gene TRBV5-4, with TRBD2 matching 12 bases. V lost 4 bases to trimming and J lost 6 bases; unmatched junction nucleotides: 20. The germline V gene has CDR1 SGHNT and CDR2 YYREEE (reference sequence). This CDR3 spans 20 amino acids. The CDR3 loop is CASSPDGGLAGGRRGNEQFF. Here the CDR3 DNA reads TGTGCCAGCAGCCCCGATGGAGGCCTAGCGGGGGGGCGGCGAGGCAATGAGCAGTTCTTC.

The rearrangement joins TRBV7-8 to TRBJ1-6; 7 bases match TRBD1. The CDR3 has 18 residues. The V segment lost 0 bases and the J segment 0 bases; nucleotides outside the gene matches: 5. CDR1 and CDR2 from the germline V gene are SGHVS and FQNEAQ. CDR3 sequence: CASSLAGRDSSYNSPLHF. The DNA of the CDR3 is TGTGCCAGCAGCTTAGCTGGCCGGGACAGCTCCTATAATTCACCCCTCCACTTT.

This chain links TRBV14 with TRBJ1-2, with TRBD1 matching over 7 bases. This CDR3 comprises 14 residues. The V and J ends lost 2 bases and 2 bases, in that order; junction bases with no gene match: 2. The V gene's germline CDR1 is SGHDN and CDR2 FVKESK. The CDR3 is CASSQNRGNYGYTF. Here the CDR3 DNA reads TGTGCCAGCAGCCAAAACAGGGGAAACTATGGCTACACCTTC. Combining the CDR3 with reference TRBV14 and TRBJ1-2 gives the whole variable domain EAGVTQFPSHSVIEKGQTVTLRCDPISGHDNLYWYRRVMGKEIKFLLHFVKESKQDESGMPNNRFLAERTGGTYSTLKVQPAELEDSGVYFCASSQNRGNYGYTFGSGTRLTVV.

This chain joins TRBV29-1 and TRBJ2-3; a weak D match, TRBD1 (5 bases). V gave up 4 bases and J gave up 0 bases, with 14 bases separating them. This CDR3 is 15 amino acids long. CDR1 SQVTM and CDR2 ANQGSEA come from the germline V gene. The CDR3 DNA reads TGCAGCGTTGGGACACCCTCTTGGAGCACAGATACGCAGTATTTT. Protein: CSVGTPSWSTDTQYF.

CDR3 nucleotides: TGTGCCAGCCGCACTGGCAGGCAAAGCACCGGGGAGCTGTTTTTT. Translating gives CASRTGRQSTGELFF. The chain uses TRBV6-5 and TRBJ2-2; D ambiguous. In germline, CDR1 is MNHEY, CDR2 SVGAGI. V dropped 8 bases and J dropped 4 bases, with 17 bases sitting between them. The CDR3 has 15 amino acids.

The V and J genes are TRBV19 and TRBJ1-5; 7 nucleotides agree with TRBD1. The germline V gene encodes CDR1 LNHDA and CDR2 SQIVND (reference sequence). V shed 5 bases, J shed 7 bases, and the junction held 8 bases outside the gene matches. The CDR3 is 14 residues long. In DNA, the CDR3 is TGTGCCAGTAGTCGCGACAGGGTTGACCAGCCCCAGCATTTT. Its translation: CASSRDRVDQPQHF.

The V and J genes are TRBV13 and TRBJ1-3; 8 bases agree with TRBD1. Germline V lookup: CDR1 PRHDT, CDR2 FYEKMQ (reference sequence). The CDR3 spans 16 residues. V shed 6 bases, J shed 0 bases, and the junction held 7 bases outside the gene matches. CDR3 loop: CASRPTDRASGNTIYF. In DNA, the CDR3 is TGTGCCAGCAGACCCACGGACAGGGCCTCTGGAAACACCATATATTTT.

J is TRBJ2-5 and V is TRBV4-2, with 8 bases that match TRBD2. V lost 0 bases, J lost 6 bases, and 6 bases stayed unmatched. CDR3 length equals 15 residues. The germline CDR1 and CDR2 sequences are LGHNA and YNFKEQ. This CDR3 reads CASSQDTGGQKTQYF. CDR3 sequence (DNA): TGTGCCAGCAGCCAAGATACGGGGGGGCAAAAGACCCAGTACTTC.

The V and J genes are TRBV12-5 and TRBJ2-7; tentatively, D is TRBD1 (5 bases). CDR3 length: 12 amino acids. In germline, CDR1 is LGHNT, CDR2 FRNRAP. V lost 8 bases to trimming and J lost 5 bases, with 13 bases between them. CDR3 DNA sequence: TGTGCTAGTAAGTTGGGGCGGCACGAGCAGTACTTC. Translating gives CASKLGRHEQYF.

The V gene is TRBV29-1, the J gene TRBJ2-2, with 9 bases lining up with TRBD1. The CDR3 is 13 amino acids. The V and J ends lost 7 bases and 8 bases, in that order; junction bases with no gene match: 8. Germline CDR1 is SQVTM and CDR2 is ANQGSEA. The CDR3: CSADRGSSGELFF. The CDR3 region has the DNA TGCAGCGCTGACAGGGGGTCATCAGGGGAGCTGTTTTTT.

The CDR3 loop is CATSAGAGEQYF. In nucleotides, the CDR3 is TGTGCCACCAGCGCGGGGGCCGGCGAGCAGTACTTC. V is TRBV15 and J is TRBJ2-7, with D possibly matching TRBD2 (7 bases). The length of the CDR3 is 12 residues. Germline values: CDR1 LNHNV, CDR2 YYDKDF (reference sequence). The V end lost 5 bases, the J end lost 6 bases, and 11 bases lay between the germline ends.

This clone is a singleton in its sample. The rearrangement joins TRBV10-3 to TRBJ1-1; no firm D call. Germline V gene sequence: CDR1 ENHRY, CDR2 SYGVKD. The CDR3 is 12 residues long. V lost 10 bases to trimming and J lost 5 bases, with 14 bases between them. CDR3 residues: CATQPGGTEAFF. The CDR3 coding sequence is TGTGCCACCCAGCCTGGAGGGACTGAAGCTTTCTTT.

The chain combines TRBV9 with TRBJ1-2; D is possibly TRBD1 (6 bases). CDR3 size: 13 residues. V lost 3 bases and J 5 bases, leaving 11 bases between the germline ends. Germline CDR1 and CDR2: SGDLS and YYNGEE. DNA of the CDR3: TGTGCCAGCAGCGCCGGGACACAATATGGCTACACCTTC. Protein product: CASSAGTQYGYTF.